The subject of this entry is one T cell receptor beta chain. The data originate from a study of blood T cell repertoires in COVID-19. Turning to the study itself: PBMCs, B-cell-depleted T cells, or T cells provided the cDNA or gDNA that made up the material.

In the original processing: Nucleated cell counts were estimated from reference gene primer amplification. Libraries were prepared by immunoSEQ multiplex PCR; TCRdb keeps only in-frame clonotypes and omits some of them. For V, J and clone size, that table is used; D and trimming come from the DNA. The sample consists of around 300,000 clones, 85% to 90% of them appearing once. Trimming left V 4 bases short and J 5 bases short, with 11 bases between. This CDR3 contains 13 residues. Per the germline V gene, CDR1 is MDHEN and CDR2 is SYDVKM. The J gene is TRBJ1-2, the V gene TRBV28; TRBD1 might be the D (5 bases). Sample: peripheral blood. The TCR was taken from a woman in her thirties or forties with acute or convalescent COVID-19. The CDR3 here is CASSSPGTYGYTF. DNA for the CDR3: TGTGCCAGCAGTTCCCCTGGGACTTATGGCTACACCTTC.